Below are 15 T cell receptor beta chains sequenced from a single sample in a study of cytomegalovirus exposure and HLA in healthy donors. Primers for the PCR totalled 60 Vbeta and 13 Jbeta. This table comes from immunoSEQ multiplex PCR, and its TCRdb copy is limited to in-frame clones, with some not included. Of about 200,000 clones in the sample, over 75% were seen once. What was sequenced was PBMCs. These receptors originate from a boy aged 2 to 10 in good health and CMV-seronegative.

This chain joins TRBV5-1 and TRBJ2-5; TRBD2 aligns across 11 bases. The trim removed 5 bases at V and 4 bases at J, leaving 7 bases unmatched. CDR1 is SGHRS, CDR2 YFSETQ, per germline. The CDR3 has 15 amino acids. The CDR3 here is CASSLSSGGAETQYF. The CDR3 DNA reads TGCGCCAGCAGTTTAAGTAGCGGGGGGGCAGAGACCCAGTACTTC.

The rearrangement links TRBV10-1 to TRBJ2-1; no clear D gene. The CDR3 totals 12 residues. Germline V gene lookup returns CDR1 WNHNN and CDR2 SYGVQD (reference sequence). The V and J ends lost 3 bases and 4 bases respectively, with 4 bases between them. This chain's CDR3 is CASSDQYNEQFF. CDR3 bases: TGCGCCAGCAGTGACCAGTACAATGAGCAGTTCTTC.

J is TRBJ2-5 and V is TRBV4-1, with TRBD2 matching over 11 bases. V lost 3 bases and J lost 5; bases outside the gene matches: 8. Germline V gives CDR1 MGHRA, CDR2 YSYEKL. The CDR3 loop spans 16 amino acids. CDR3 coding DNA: TGCGCCAGCAGCCAGGTAGCGGGGGGGATGGATGAGACCCAGTACTTC. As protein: CASSQVAGGMDETQYF.

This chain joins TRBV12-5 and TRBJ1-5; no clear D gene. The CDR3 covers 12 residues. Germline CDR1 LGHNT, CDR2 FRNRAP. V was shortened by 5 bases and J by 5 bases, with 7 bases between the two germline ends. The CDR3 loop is CASGRGDQPQHF. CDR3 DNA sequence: TGTGCTAGTGGTCGGGGAGATCAGCCCCAGCATTTT.

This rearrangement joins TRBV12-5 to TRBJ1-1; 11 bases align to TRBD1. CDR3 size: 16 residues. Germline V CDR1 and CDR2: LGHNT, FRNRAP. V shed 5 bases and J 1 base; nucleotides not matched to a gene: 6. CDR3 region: CASGQGTGGRNTEAFF. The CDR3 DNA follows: TGTGCTAGTGGTCAAGGGACAGGGGGGAGGAACACTGAAGCTTTCTTT.

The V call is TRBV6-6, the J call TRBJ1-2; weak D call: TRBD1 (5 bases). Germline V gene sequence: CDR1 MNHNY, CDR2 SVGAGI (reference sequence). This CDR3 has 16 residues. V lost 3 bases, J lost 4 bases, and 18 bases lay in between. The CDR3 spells CASSYVRSGEPYGYTF. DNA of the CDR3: TGTGCCAGCAGTTATGTTCGCTCGGGGGAGCCCTATGGCTACACCTTC.

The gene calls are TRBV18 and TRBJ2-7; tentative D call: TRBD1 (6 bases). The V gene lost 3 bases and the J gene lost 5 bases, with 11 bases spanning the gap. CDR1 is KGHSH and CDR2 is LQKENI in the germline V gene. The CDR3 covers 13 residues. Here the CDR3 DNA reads TGTGCCAGCTCACCGGGGGCAGAAGACGAGCAGTACTTC. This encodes CASSPGAEDEQYF.

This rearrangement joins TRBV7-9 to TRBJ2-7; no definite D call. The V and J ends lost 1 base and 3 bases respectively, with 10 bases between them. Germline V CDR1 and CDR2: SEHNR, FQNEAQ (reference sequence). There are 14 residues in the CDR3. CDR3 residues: CASSLGQGDYEQYF. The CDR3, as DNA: TGTGCCAGCAGCTTAGGCCAAGGAGACTACGAGCAGTACTTC.

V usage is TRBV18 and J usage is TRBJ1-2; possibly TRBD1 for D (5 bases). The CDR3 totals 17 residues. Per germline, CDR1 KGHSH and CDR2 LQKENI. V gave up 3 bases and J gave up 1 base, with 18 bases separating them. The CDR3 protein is CASSPMNGQQLNYGYTF. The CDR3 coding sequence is TGTGCCAGCTCACCGATGAATGGACAACAACTTAACTATGGCTACACCTTC.

CDR3 in amino acids: CASSQEGGTATNYGYTF. For the CDR3, the DNA is TGCGCCAGCAGCCAAGAAGGGGGGACAGCTACTAACTATGGCTACACCTTC. V is TRBV4-3 and J is TRBJ1-2, with 7 bases that match TRBD1. With V trimmed by 0 bases and J by 0 bases, 7 bases remained unmatched. The germline V gene encodes CDR1 LGHNA and CDR2 YSLEER. This CDR3 contains 17 residues.

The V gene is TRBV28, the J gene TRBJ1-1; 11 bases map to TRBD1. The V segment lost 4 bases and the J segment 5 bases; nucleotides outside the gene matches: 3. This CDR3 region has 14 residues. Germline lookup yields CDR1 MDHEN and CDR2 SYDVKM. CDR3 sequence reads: CASSWDRGLTEAFF. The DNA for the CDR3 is TGTGCCAGCAGTTGGGACAGGGGGTTGACTGAAGCTTTCTTT.

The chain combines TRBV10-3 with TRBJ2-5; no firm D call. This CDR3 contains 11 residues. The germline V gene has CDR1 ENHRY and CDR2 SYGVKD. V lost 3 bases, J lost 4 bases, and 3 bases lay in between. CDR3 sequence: CAISDRETQYF. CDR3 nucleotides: TGTGCCATCAGTGACCGAGAGACCCAGTACTTC.

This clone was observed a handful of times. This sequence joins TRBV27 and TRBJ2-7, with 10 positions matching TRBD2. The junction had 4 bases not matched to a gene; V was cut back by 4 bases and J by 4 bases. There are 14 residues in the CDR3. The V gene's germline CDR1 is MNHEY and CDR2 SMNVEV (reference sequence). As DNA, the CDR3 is TGTGCCAGCAGTTACTCTAGCGGGGGTTACGAGCAGTACTTC. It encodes CASSYSSGGYEQYF.

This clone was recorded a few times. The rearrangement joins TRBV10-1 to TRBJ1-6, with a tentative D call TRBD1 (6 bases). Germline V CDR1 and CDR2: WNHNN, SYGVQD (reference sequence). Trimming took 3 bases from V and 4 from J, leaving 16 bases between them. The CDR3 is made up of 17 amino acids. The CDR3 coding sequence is TGCGCCAGCAGTGAAGGACAGCAGACCCCTTATAATTCACCCCTCCACTTT. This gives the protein CASSEGQQTPYNSPLHF.

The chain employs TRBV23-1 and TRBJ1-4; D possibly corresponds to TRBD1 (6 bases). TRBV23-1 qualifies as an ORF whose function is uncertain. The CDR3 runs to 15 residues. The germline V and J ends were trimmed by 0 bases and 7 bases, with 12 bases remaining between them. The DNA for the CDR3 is TGCGCCAGCAGTCAATCAGGGGGGGTAGTTGAAAAACTGTTTTTT. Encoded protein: CASSQSGGVVEKLFF.